This T cell receptor (beta chain) was captured by sequencing in a study of blood T cell repertoires in COVID-19. V trimming: 1 base; J trimming: 0 bases; junction bases outside the gene matches: 5. CDR1 and CDR2 (germline): LNHDA, SQIVND (reference sequence). The CDR3 has 16 amino acids. Profiled with immunoSEQ multiplex PCR; TCRdb holds only in-frame clones, not every one. The table shows 90,000 to 110,000 clones, with about three quarters occurring only once. The clonotype was recovered from a human donor in a cohort sampled during active or convalescent COVID-19. The chain has TRBV19 and TRBJ2-5, with 7 bases aligning to TRBD2. The sequencing sample was made of peripheral blood. The CDR3, as DNA: TGTGCCAGTAGTATAGGGGACTACGCACACCAAGAGACCCAGTACTTC. It codes for CASSIGDYAHQETQYF.